The clone carrying this TCR beta chain was detected a few times. Its antigen is not identified. Trimming took off 2 bases at V and 6 bases at J, with 5 bases between the two ends. The germline V gene encodes CDR1 MDHEN and CDR2 SYDVKM. The CDR3 consists of 12 residues. Primers included in the PCR were 60 Vbeta and 13 Jbeta primers. Using immunoSEQ multiplex PCR, the repertoire was profiled, and TCRdb retains in-frame clones only, with some absent. The repertoire consists of 180,000 or so clones, with more than 75% occurring once and the leading ten covering 1.5% to 1.7%. This entry comes from a study of cytomegalovirus exposure and HLA in healthy donors. Background on the study: Samples from HLA-typed donors yielded about 85 million unique TCRs in an early data release.

Study-wide findings and caveats: When the data were analyzed later, several of the most significant clusters appeared to be linked to common viral pathogens.

This receptor was identified in a middle-aged man in good health and CMV-seronegative. The chain couples TRBV28 to TRBJ2-1, with unresolved D. Source material: PBMCs. CDR3 sequence: CASSLIVNEQFF. The CDR3 DNA reads TGTGCCAGCAGTTTAATAGTCAATGAGCAGTTCTTC.